The clone carrying this T cell receptor (beta chain) turned up a few times. This specimen belongs to a study of blood T cells in healthy people across ages. Primed by a sample-barcoded 5' primer and a J-beta primer mix, a second PCR proceeded for about 6 to 11 cycles. TCRdb independently ran MiXCR on the 5' RACE reads; one entry per CDR3 protein. This table holds hundreds of thousands of distinct CDR3 sequences, around 21% found once. Per the germline V gene, CDR1 is SGHTA and CDR2 is FQGNSA. This CDR3 comprises 16 residues. V shed 1 base and J 5 bases; nucleotides not matched to a gene: 6. The sequence came from a man aged 70 or older in good health. The specimen sequenced was blood. J is TRBJ2-1 and V is TRBV7-2; 9 bases are a match to TRBD1. CDR3 coding DNA: TGTGCCAGCAGCTTAGTAGGACAGGGGATGCACAATGAGCAGTTCTTC. Its translation: CASSLVGQGMHNEQFF.